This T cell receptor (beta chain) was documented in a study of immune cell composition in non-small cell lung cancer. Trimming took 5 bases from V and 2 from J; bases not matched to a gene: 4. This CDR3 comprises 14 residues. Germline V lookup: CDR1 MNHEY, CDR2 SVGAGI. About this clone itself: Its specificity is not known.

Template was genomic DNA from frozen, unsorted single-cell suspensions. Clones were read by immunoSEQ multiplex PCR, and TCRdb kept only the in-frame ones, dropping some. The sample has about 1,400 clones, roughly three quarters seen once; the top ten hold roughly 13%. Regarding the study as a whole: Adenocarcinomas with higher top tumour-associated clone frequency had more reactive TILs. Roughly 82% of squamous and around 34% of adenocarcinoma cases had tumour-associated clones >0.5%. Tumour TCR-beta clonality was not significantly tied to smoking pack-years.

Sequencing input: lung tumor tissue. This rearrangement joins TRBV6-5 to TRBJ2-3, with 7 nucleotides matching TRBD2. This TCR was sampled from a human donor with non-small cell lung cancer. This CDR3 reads CASSPGTTTDTQYF. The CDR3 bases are TGTGCCAGCAGTCCCGGGACTACCACAGATACGCAGTATTTT.